This TCR beta chain emerged from a study of technical replicates of blood from a few donors. Profiled with immunoSEQ multiplex PCR; TCRdb holds only in-frame clones, not every one. The sample shows some 58,000 clones, about 95% of them seen only once. The V end was cut by 0 bases, the J end by 1 base, with 4 bases between. The germline CDR1 and CDR2 sequences are SGHNT and YYREEE (reference sequence). The CDR3 loop spans 13 amino acids. The rearrangement joins TRBV5-4 to TRBJ2-5; D remains ambiguous. Sequencing was done on a sample of T cells isolated from PBMCs. This sequence originates from a human donor in good health. CDR3 amino acids: CASSLAVQETQYF. The DNA of the CDR3 is TGTGCCAGCAGCTTGGCGGTCCAAGAGACCCAGTACTTC.